The text below deals with one T cell receptor beta chain. Original processing methods: Estimated nucleated cell counts came from reference gene primer amplification. Assay: immunoSEQ multiplex PCR; the TCRdb copy retains only in-frame clones and omits some. D and trimming come from the DNA, and the V and J calls and clone size come from that table. The sample lists about 90,000 clones, around 90% seen once, with around 2.9% in the top ten. The source of the sample is a study of blood T cell repertoires in COVID-19. At the level of the study: From the United States, Italy and Spain came samples of acute and convalescent COVID-19. In each case, the material was cDNA or gDNA derived from T cells, B-cell-depleted T cells, or PBMCs.

The CDR3 runs 16 residues. The germline V gene encodes CDR1 LNHNV and CDR2 YYDKDF (reference sequence). The germline V and J ends were trimmed by 0 bases and 0 bases, with 11 bases remaining between them. V is TRBV15 and J is TRBJ1-1; D is undetermined. The specimen was peripheral blood. The source is a man aged 45 to 65 with COVID-19, enrolled during active disease. CDR3 sequence: CATSRESQIMNTEAFF. The CDR3 DNA reads as TGTGCCACCAGCAGAGAGTCGCAGATCATGAACACTGAAGCTTTCTTT.